This TCR beta chain was identified in a study of regulatory T cells in long-lasting Graves disease. Findings and limits, study-wide: The persistent group shared around 2,600 public clonotypes, more than the roughly 970 shared by new patients.

The sample holds a few counts of this clonotype. Its target is not known. Time point reported: newly diagnosed GD, antithyroid drugs for less than 3 months. TCR sequences were obtained from RNA taken from PBMCs. The CDR3 extends over 13 amino acids. Trimming at V came to 6 bases and at J to 10 bases, leaving 9 bases not matched to a gene. Combining iRepertoire HTBI primers with Arm-PCR of CDR3 regions, the authors built TCR beta libraries. TCRdb fed the multiplex PCR reads into MiXCR, producing one record per CDR3 protein. The sample includes around 400,000 distinct CDR3 sequences, around 16% seen only once; the top ten take roughly 20%.

The sample was peripheral blood mononuclear cells (PBMCs), taken at new diagnosis, from a patient treated with antithyroid drugs. The origin of this receptor is a female donor with Graves disease. The chain recombines TRBV12-3 or TRBV12-4 with TRBJ2-1, with 7 nucleotides matching TRBD2. The CDR3 sequence is CASRGGGLVEQFF. The CDR3 nucleotides are TGTGCCAGCAGGGGGGGGGGGTTGGTAGAGCAGTTCTTC.